The 25 T cell receptor beta chains presented below share a single source sample, sequenced in a study of blood T cell repertoires in COVID-19 (dated by TCRdb to the early 2020s). The library was produced with the immunoSEQ multiplex PCR assay. The source is immuneACCESS, and TCRdb retained only in-frame sequences with V and J called. Part of the clones is not carried over; for the studies checked, unresolved V genes explain less than half of this, and the remainder is unexplained. The sample data list 100,000 to 150,000 clones, and around four fifths of these were observed just once. The top ten constitute 5.5% of the sample. Sequenced input: peripheral blood. Receptors were obtained from a man between 60 and 75 years old with acute or convalescent COVID-19.

The CDR3 DNA reads TGTGCCTGGAGTGGGGAGGGGGGCGCTAACTATGGCTACACCTTC. Its translation: CAWSGEGGANYGYTF. The chain carries TRBV30 and TRBJ1-2; TRBD1 is a possible D gene (6 bases). V shed 1 base and J shed 0 bases, with 12 bases lying between them. Germline CDR1 is GTSNPN and CDR2 is SVGIG (reference sequence). The CDR3 covers 15 residues.

This clone was recorded a few times. The chain is built from TRBV7-3 and TRBJ2-2, with TRBD2 matching over 7 bases. Germline V gives CDR1 SGHTA, CDR2 FQGTGA. The CDR3 totals 16 residues. The V segment lost 2 bases and the J segment 0 bases; nucleotides outside the gene matches: 3. The CDR3 DNA sequence: TGTGCCAGCAGCTTACAGGCGGGGGCGAACACCGGGGAGCTGTTTTTT. This gives the protein CASSLQAGANTGELFF. The whole variable domain, filled in from reference TRBV7-3 and TRBJ2-2, reads GAGVSQTPSNKVTEKGKYVELRCDPISGHTALYWYRQSLGQGPEFLIYFQGTGAADDSGLPNDRFFAVRPEGSVSTLKIQRTERGDSAVYLCASSLQAGANTGELFFGEGSRLTVL.

The CDR3 DNA reads as TGTGCCAGCAGACTTGGACTAGCGGGGGCCAATGAGCAGTTCTTC. This translates into CASRLGLAGANEQFF. This chain uses TRBV3-1 (or the pseudogene TRBV3-2) with TRBJ2-1; 13 bases are a match to TRBD2. Germline assignment: CDR1 LGHDT and CDR2 YNNKEL (reference sequence). The CDR3 extends over 15 amino acids. The V gene end was trimmed by 6 bases and the J gene end by 6 bases; junction bases not matched to a gene: 5.

This clone has just a few counts. The V and J genes are TRBV29-1 and TRBJ1-2, with D perhaps matching TRBD1 (5 bases). Germline V gene data show CDR1 as SQVTM and CDR2 as ANQGSEA. The CDR3 spans 13 residues. With 3 bases removed from V and 4 bases from J, the gap between germline ends came to 12 bases. CDR3 residues: CSVDEWGGYGYTF. In DNA, the CDR3 is TGCAGCGTTGATGAATGGGGGGGCTATGGCTACACCTTC.

The V call is TRBV15, the J call TRBJ2-1; D might be TRBD2 (6 bases). Germline-derived CDR1 and CDR2 are LNHNV and YYDKDF (reference sequence). The V end was cut by 0 bases, the J end by 15 bases, with 15 bases between. This CDR3 has 13 residues. As DNA, the CDR3 is TGTGCCACCAGCAGAGATCGGCGGGGAAATTGGTTCTTC. This gives the protein CATSRDRRGNWFF.

The chain couples TRBV7-3 to TRBJ2-3; 9 bases map to TRBD2. In germline, CDR1 is SGHTA, CDR2 FQGTGA. After removal of 3 bases from V and 2 bases from J, the junction contained 9 bases not matched to a gene. The CDR3 consists of 17 residues. CDR3 protein: CASSLAGGIPPTDTQYF. In nucleotides, the CDR3 is TGTGCCAGCAGCTTGGCGGGAGGGATCCCTCCCACAGATACGCAGTATTTT. Combining the CDR3 with reference TRBV7-3 and TRBJ2-3 gives the whole variable domain GAGVSQTPSNKVTEKGKYVELRCDPISGHTALYWYRQSLGQGPEFLIYFQGTGAADDSGLPNDRFFAVRPEGSVSTLKIQRTERGDSAVYLCASSLAGGIPPTDTQYFGPGTRLTVL.

A word on this clone: This CDR3 is also generated by other DNA sequences in the sample. The CDR3 DNA sequence: TGTGCCAGCAGCCAAGCGTCGGCCGGGGAGCTGTTTTTT. It encodes CASSQASAGELFF. This sequence joins TRBV7-3 and TRBJ2-2; D not certain. The CDR3 sequence is 13 residues long. Trimming pared 5 bases from V and 6 bases from J, leaving 10 bases between. Germline V gene data show CDR1 as SGHTA and CDR2 as FQGTGA.

The rearrangement joins TRBV12-3 or TRBV12-4 to TRBJ1-1, with D hard to call. CDR3 size: 12 residues. V lost 1 base, J lost 6 bases, and 6 bases lay in between. The CDR3 coding sequence is TGTGCCAGCAGTTTAGGGCGGTCTGAAGCTTTCTTT. Residues: CASSLGRSEAFF.

The chain joins TRBV5-1 to TRBJ1-4, with a weak D call TRBD1 (5 bases). Germline CDR1 and CDR2: SGHRS and YFSETQ. The ends were cut back, 0 bases at V and 7 bases at J, with 13 bases in the middle. CDR3 length equals 15 residues. CDR3 DNA: TGCGCCAGCAGCTTGGCCGGAGGGGTGGGTGAAAAACTGTTTTTT. Its protein product is CASSLAGGVGEKLFF.

The table lists this clone with a count of one. This chain joins TRBV9 and TRBJ2-3; D ambiguous. The CDR3 extends over 12 amino acids. Trimming cost V 2 bases and J 6 bases, with 7 bases left between them. Per germline, CDR1 SGDLS and CDR2 YYNGEE. This CDR3 is CASSVHADTQYF. The CDR3 region has the DNA TGTGCCAGCAGCGTCCATGCGGATACGCAGTATTTT.

V and J are TRBV27 and TRBJ2-5; 9 bases line up with TRBD2. Trimming at V came to 6 bases and at J to 5 bases, leaving 10 bases not matched to a gene. This CDR3 has 15 amino acids. CDR1 is MNHEY, CDR2 SMNVEV, per germline (reference sequence). CDR3 protein: CASRRTSAGRETQYF. Here the CDR3 DNA reads TGTGCCAGCAGACGGACTAGCGCCGGTCGGGAGACCCAGTACTTC.

This clone appeared a single time. The V call is TRBV28, the J call TRBJ2-7, with D possibly TRBD2 on 6 matching bases. The V end was cut by 3 bases, the J end by 2 bases, with 11 bases between. CDR3 length: 14 amino acids. Germline CDR1 MDHEN, CDR2 SYDVKM. CDR3 in amino acids: CASSLIGGTYEQYF. In DNA, the CDR3 is TGTGCCAGCAGTTTGATCGGCGGGACCTACGAGCAGTACTTC.

This rearrangement joins TRBV5-1 to TRBJ2-7; the match to TRBD2 covers 7 bases. Germline CDR1 is SGHRS and CDR2 is YFSETQ. J gave up 7 bases and V 4 bases, and 11 bases lay outside the gene matches. The CDR3 contains 14 residues. The CDR3 nucleotides read TGCGCCAGCAGCGCCGGGACTACTACCGCGGAGCAGTACTTC. Its translation: CASSAGTTTAEQYF.

The count of this clone is one. The chain carries TRBV9 and TRBJ2-2, with D tentatively TRBD1 (6 bases). This CDR3 has 14 residues. V shed 2 bases and J shed 3 bases, with 8 bases lying between them. Germline CDR1 and CDR2: SGDLS and YYNGEE. The CDR3, as DNA: TGTGCCAGCAGCGTCACAGGGCACACCGGGGAGCTGTTTTTT. This sequence encodes CASSVTGHTGELFF.

The chain links TRBV28 to TRBJ1-2, with 9 bases fitting TRBD1. V was pared by 5 bases and J by 4 bases, with 8 bases of the junction left unmatched. The CDR3 runs to 15 residues. CDR1 MDHEN and CDR2 SYDVKM come from the germline V gene. CDR3 coding DNA: TGTGCCAGCAGTCCCCCCGGGACAGGGTCCTATGGCTACACCTTC. This sequence encodes CASSPPGTGSYGYTF.

The CDR3 bases are TGTGCCTGGAGTGATGACTGGAGCTCCTACAATGAGCAGTTCTTC. Its protein product is CAWSDDWSSYNEQFF. The chain joins TRBV30 to TRBJ2-1, with D unclear. Germline-derived CDR1 and CDR2 are GTSNPN and SVGIG (reference sequence). The germline V and J ends were trimmed by 1 base and 0 bases, with 10 bases remaining between them. CDR3 length equals 15 residues. The whole variable domain, filled in from reference TRBV30 and TRBJ2-1, reads SQTIHQWPATLVQPVGSPLSLECTVEGTSNPNLYWYRQAAGRGLQLLFYSVGIGQISSEVPQNLSASRPQDRQFILSSKKLLLSDSGFYLCAWSDDWSSYNEQFFGPGTRLTVL.

The chain employs TRBV29-1 and TRBJ2-7; 8 bases align to TRBD2. The CDR3 sequence is 13 residues long. Germline assignment: CDR1 SQVTM and CDR2 ANQGSEA. Trimming removed 4 bases from V and 5 bases from J; junction bases left unmatched: 7. The CDR3 is CSVGDGRAHEQYF. CDR3 sequence (DNA): TGCAGCGTTGGTGACGGGAGGGCCCACGAGCAGTACTTC.

The count of this clone is one. This chain joins TRBV30 and TRBJ1-4; 7 nucleotides match TRBD1. Trimming cost V 2 bases and J 6 bases; bases outside gene matches: 15. CDR1 is GTSNPN, CDR2 SVGIG, per germline (reference sequence). This CDR3 region has 17 residues. As DNA, the CDR3 is TGTGCCTGGAGTCAACGGGGGTTGACAGGGAATTATGAAAAACTGTTTTTT. Translated, it gives CAWSQRGLTGNYEKLFF.

The chain couples TRBV21-1 to TRBJ2-7; the table gives TRBD1 as D, unverified against the DNA. TRBV21-1 is a listed pseudogene. The length of the CDR3 is 15 residues. CDR3 sequence (DNA): TGTGCCAGCAGCAAAATCCAGGGCGTCTCCTACGAGCAGTACTTC. Its translation is CASSKIQGVSYEQYF.

The chain joins TRBV29-1 to TRBJ1-5; D call uncertain. Trimming stripped 4 bases from V and 6 bases from J, with 13 bases between. The germline gives CDR1 SQVTM, CDR2 ANQGSEA. This CDR3 is built from 13 residues. The CDR3 here is CSVATAVGQPQHF. CDR3 nucleotides: TGCAGCGTTGCTACAGCCGTAGGTCAGCCCCAGCATTTT.

The J gene is TRBJ2-2, the V gene TRBV11-3; D is ambiguous. V lost 5 bases and J lost 0, with 10 bases in between. Germline CDR1 SGHNT, CDR2 YENEEA. CDR3 length: 15 amino acids. The CDR3: CASSLSRTNTGELFF. The CDR3 DNA follows: TGTGCCAGCAGCCTTAGCAGAACGAACACCGGGGAGCTGTTTTTT.

The chain is built from TRBV6-5 and TRBJ2-7, with 12 bases that match TRBD2. V was clipped by 7 bases and J by 4 bases; unmatched bases: 8. The CDR3 length is 15 residues. The germline V gene has CDR1 MNHEY and CDR2 SVGAGI. The CDR3, as DNA: TGTGCCAGCACTACCGGGACTAGCGGGCTGTACGAGCAGTACTTC. It specifies CASTTGTSGLYEQYF.

Here the CDR3 reads CAWSVQGDNQPQHF. The CDR3 DNA is TGTGCCTGGAGTGTACAAGGGGATAATCAGCCCCAGCATTTT. The chain is built from TRBV30 and TRBJ1-5, with D possibly matching TRBD1 (5 bases). V lost 0 bases and J lost 4, with 10 bases in between. This CDR3 spans 14 amino acids. Germline CDR1 and CDR2: GTSNPN and SVGIG (reference sequence).

The chain joins TRBV2 to TRBJ1-1, with D maybe TRBD1 (6 bases). The length of the CDR3 is 12 residues. Trimming pared 5 bases from V and 8 bases from J, leaving 12 bases between. Looked up from germline, CDR1 is SNHLY and CDR2 is FYNNEI. The CDR3: CASSIRQAEAFF. CDR3 in DNA: TGTGCCAGCAGTATTAGACAGGCCGAAGCTTTCTTT.

The CDR3: CAWTDKSSGANVLTF. CDR3 in DNA: TGTGCCTGGACAGACAAAAGCTCTGGGGCCAACGTCCTGACTTTC. The gene calls are TRBV30 and TRBJ2-6; D is unresolved. The V gene's germline CDR1 is GTSNPN and CDR2 SVGIG (reference sequence). Deletions cut 4 bases from V and 0 bases from J, with 10 bases between. There are 15 residues in the CDR3.